This paragraph reports one TCR beta chain. The antigen is unknown. This entry belongs to a study of vaccination effects on CD4 cells after COVID-19. General study findings and limits: Few convalescent patients, and no early post-infection timepoints, were available to the study.

Expansion with viral peptide pools was applied to antigen-specific CD4+ T cells by the ViraFEST assay prior to sequencing. Having been cultured for less than 12 days, the cells underwent CD4+ T cell isolation. Participants were vaccinated with two doses of either the BNT162b2 or mRNA-1273 vaccine. Profiled with immunoSEQ multiplex PCR; TCRdb holds only in-frame clones, not every one. The table has more than 9,500 clones, around 68% seen once. With V trimmed by 5 bases and J by 0 bases, 8 bases remained unmatched. The germline V gene has CDR1 SGHTA and CDR2 FQGNSA. The CDR3 has 18 residues. The specimen was CD4+ T cells from PBMCs cultured with SARS-CoV-2 spike peptides, collected after COVID-19 vaccination. The origin of this receptor is a human donor who received a COVID-19 vaccine. V usage is TRBV7-2 and J usage is TRBJ2-3, with 13 bases that match TRBD2. In nucleotides, the CDR3 is TGTGCCAGCAGCCACCTCAGGACTAGCGGGGGAAGCACAGATACGCAGTATTTT. This gives the protein CASSHLRTSGGSTDTQYF.